Below, 8 T cell receptor beta chains from the same sample are listed, as sequenced in a study of T cells in Graves' hyperthyroidism and ophthalmopathy. Amplified TCR beta CDR3 regions came from RNA transcripts. First-round RT-PCR with HTBI primers amplified the TCR CDR3 region. In TCRdb, the multiplex PCR reads were re-called with MiXCR into one record per CDR3 protein. The top ten clones hold around 64% of a sample with around 300,000 distinct CDR3 sequences, around 20% of them seen once. Sequencing was performed on blood. Receptors were obtained from a man between 25 and 39 years old with Graves' ophthalmopathy.

This clonotype has a count of ten or more. The chain has TRBV2 and TRBJ1-5; D call uncertain. The CDR3 loop spans 15 amino acids. The V end was cut by 2 bases, the J end by 2 bases, with 10 bases between. Germline CDR1 and CDR2: SNHLY and FYNNEI. CDR3 residues: CASSELGLGNQPQHF. The CDR3 DNA sequence: TGTGCCAGCAGTGAATTAGGGTTGGGCAATCAGCCCCAGCATTTT.

This clonotype was recorded once. The rearrangement joins TRBV12-3 or TRBV12-4 to TRBJ2-7, with TRBD2 matching over 11 bases. The CDR3 loop spans 16 amino acids. Unmatched junction bases numbered 6, after V lost 5 bases and J lost 0 bases. The CDR3 DNA sequence: TGTGCCAGCAGTCCGTCCCTAGCGGGAGGCTCCTACGAGCAGTACTTC. Its translation is CASSPSLAGGSYEQYF.

The V gene is TRBV20-1, the J gene TRBJ2-1; TRBD1 might be the D (6 bases). This CDR3 is built from 13 residues. Germline V gene sequence: CDR1 DFQATT, CDR2 SNEGSKA (reference sequence). The germline V and J ends were trimmed by 8 bases and 2 bases, with 13 bases remaining between them. The CDR3 here is CSPTRGAYNEQFF. The CDR3 region has the DNA TGCAGTCCTACCAGGGGAGCCTACAATGAGCAGTTCTTC.

This clonotype was seen only a few times. The chain recombines TRBV20-1 with TRBJ1-1; D remains ambiguous. CDR3 length: 11 amino acids. Germline V gene data show CDR1 as DFQATT and CDR2 as SNEGSKA (reference sequence). CDR3: CSAPLNTEAFF. CDR3 in DNA: TGCAGCGCGCCCCTGAACACTGAAGCTTTCTTT.

This clonotype was detected only a few times. The chain links TRBV5-5 to TRBJ2-7; 7 bases map to TRBD1. Per the germline V gene, CDR1 is SGHKS and CDR2 is YYEKEE (reference sequence). There are 13 residues in the CDR3. With 4 bases clipped from V and 6 bases from J, the junction kept 7 bases outside the gene matches. CDR3: CASSGTSGGEQYF. DNA for the CDR3: TGTGCCAGCAGCGGGACGTCAGGGGGCGAGCAGTACTTC.

The chain is built from TRBV12-5 and TRBJ2-1; 11 nucleotides agree with TRBD2. Per the germline V gene, CDR1 is LGHNT and CDR2 is FRNRAP. The CDR3 contains 16 residues. V was pared by 3 bases and J by 2 bases, with 3 bases of the junction left unmatched. CDR3 sequence (DNA): TGTGCTAGTGGTTTAGAACTAGCGGGAGCCTACAATGAGCAGTTCTTC. Protein sequence: CASGLELAGAYNEQFF.

The chain uses TRBV7-2 and TRBJ2-2; possibly TRBD1 for D (5 bases). The CDR3 loop spans 15 amino acids. V was cut by 4 bases and J by 1 base, with 10 bases left in between. Germline-derived CDR1 and CDR2 are SGHTA and FQGNSA. This CDR3 is CASSSGHGNTGELFF. DNA for the CDR3: TGTGCCAGCAGCTCCGGACACGGGAACACCGGGGAGCTGTTTTTT.

This clonotype was picked up many times. This chain links TRBV20-1 with TRBJ2-5, with 7 bases that match TRBD2. The trim removed 3 bases at V and 7 bases at J, leaving 11 bases unmatched. The CDR3 runs to 14 residues. CDR1 and CDR2 (germline): DFQATT, SNEGSKA (reference sequence). CDR3 residues: CSASNRLGGGTQYF. In DNA, the CDR3 is TGCAGTGCTAGCAACCGGCTGGGGGGGGGGACCCAGTACTTC.